This T cell receptor beta chain was captured in a study of pediatric ulcerative colitis. General observations from the study: This repertoire reflects total lymphocytes rather than subpopulations like regulatory T cells.

Clones were read by immunoSEQ multiplex PCR, and TCRdb kept only the in-frame ones, dropping some. The table lists around 65,000 clones, 75% to 85% of them singletons, with roughly 5.5% in the top ten. On this clone: Its antigen is currently unknown.

The germline V and J ends were trimmed by 4 bases and 0 bases, with 13 bases remaining between them. The CDR3 has 15 amino acids. The germline V gene encodes CDR1 SGDLS and CDR2 YYNGEE. V and J are TRBV9 and TRBJ1-1; D gene unclear. The receptor's source is a boy under 18 with moderate ulcerative colitis. The specimen was blood. The CDR3 loop is CASSYTGEMNTEAFF. The CDR3 nucleotides are TGTGCCAGCAGCTATACCGGGGAGATGAACACTGAAGCTTTCTTT.